Sequencing of this TCR beta chain was carried out in a study of PD-1 blockade in classical Hodgkin lymphoma. As for the study in general: Patients were administered nivolumab (3 mg/kg intravenously) every 2 weeks. Study findings and constraints: There was a significant rise in CD4+ TCR diversity by C4D1, with no such rise for CD8+. Exclusion removed patients who began nivolumab under 1 year after ASCT.

Comments on this clone: The antigen is undetermined.

From germline, CDR1 is SGDLS and CDR2 YYNGEE. The CDR3 is 16 amino acids. The V gene lost 4 bases and the J gene lost 2 bases, with 19 bases spanning the gap. Data came from immunoSEQ multiplex PCR; TCRdb stores just in-frame clones and leaves some out. This table has about 25,000 clones, around 86% appearing once. Relapse after autologous stem cell transplantation occurred in every patient, and brentuximab vedotin exposure varied. Under best response, outcomes were complete response, partial response or progressive disease. This sample comprised peripheral blood mononuclear cells (PBMCs), obtained before the second cycle of nivolumab. The rearrangement uses TRBV9 and TRBJ2-7; D is perhaps TRBD2 (6 bases). The TCR sequence derives from a human donor with classical Hodgkin lymphoma. The CDR3 sequence is CASSPSHKRAPYEQYF. The CDR3 DNA sequence: TGTGCCAGCAGCCCGAGCCACAAGCGGGCACCCTACGAGCAGTACTTC.